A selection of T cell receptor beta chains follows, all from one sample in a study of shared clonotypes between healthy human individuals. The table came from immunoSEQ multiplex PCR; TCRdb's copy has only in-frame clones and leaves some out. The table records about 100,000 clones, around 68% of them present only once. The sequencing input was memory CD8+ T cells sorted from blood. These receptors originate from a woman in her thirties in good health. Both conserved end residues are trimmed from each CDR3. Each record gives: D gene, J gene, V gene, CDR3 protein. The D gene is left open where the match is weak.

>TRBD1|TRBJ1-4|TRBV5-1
ASRVRTGVGEKLF
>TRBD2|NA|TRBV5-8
ASSLAHGLAGDYEQY
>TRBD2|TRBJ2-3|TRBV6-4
ASSEAGASDTQY
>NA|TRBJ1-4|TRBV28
ASNKLGEKLF
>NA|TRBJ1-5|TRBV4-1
ASSQAQRVNSNQPQH
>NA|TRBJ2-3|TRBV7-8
ASSLDPGTPEPLDTQY
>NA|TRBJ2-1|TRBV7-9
ASSLLASHNEQF
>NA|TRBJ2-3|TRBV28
ASSTPGEGTDTQY
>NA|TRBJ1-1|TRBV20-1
SARDGTP
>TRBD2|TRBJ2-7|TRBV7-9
ASSQEGAGDPYEQY
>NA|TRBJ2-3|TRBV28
ASSLSPPSTDTQY
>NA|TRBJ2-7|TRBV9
ASSPTGASYEQY
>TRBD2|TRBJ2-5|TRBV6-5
ASSYQGLQETQY
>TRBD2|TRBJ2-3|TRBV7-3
ASSPTSGGSTDTQY
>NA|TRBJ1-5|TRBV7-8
ASSSMPGAAGNQPQH
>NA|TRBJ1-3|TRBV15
ATSRTKGSGNTIY
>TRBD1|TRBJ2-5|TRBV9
ASSVVDRGRETQY
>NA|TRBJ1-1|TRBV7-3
ASSLTPEGEAF
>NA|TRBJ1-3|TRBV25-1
ASSEYGGGSGNTIY
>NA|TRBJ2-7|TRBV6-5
ASTDGSMDEQY
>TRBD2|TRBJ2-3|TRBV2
ASANSGGSTDTQY
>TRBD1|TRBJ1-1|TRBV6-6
ASSFNPGQVNTEAF
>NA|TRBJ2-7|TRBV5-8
ASSLRVDGPSYEQY
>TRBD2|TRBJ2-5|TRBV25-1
ASSIRLAGGGKTQY
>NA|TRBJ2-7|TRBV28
ASSLFGTSYEQY
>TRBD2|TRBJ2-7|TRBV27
ASSSGTTSYEQY
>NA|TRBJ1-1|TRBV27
ASRSPNRAVGNTEAF
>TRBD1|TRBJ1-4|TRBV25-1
ASRAPGQGGEKLF
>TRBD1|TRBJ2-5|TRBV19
ASSIGDRAQETQY
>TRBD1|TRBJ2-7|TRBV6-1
ASSEAVQGNYEQY
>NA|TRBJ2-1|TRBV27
ASSWTFGNEQF
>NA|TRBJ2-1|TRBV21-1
ASSKVPGLAGGSF
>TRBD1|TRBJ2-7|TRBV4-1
ASSQTGTGAYEQY
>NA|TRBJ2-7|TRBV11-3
ASSRAPGPSYEQY
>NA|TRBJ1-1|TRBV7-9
ASSLWAGELNTEAF
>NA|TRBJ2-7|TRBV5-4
ASSAASETYEQY
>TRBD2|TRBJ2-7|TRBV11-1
ASSSQRDSYEQY
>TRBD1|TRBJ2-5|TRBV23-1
ASSPGTGCQETQY
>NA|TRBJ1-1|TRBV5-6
ASSYSEPGYMNTEAF
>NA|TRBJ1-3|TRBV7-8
ASSSRTSSGNTIY
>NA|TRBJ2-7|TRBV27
ASSPRLLGEQY
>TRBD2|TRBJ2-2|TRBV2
ASSVPLAGGTGNGELF
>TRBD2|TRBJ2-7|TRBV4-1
ASSQVTLAGPYEQY
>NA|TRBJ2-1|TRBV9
ASSAYGVEQF
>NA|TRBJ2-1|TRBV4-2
ASSQATGDNEQF
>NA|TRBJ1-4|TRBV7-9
ASSPAGVHEKLF
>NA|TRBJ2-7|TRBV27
ASSLLGTREQY
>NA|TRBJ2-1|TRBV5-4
ASSDLASSDNEQF
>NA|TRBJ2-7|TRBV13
ASSPNDLGGKAYEQY
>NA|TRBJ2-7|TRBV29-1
SATGTDAYEQY
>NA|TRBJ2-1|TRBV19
ASSIWGAYNEQF
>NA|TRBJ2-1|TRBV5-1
ASSLVVASSYNEQF
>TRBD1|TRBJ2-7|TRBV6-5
ASSYSRTGGYEQY